Following are 10 T cell receptor beta chains from one sample sequenced in a study of CXCR3-negative and CXCR3-positive naive CD8 T cells. 5' RACE that incorporated UMI labels was used to prepare the TRB cDNA libraries. With the 5' RACE reads reprocessed, TCRdb shows one record per CDR3 protein and no DNA. This sample lists about 45,000 distinct CDR3 sequences; its ten largest clones have around 10%. The specimen sequenced was memory CD8+ T cells from blood. These receptors came from a human donor in good health. Some clones in this sample may be carry-over from other donors' samples.

The rearrangement joins TRBV6-2 or TRBV6-3 to TRBJ2-3; as DNA is missing, the TRBD2 call by TCRdb cannot be tested. In germline, CDR1 is MNHEY, CDR2 SVGEGT. The length of the CDR3 is 11 residues. Here the CDR3 reads CATEGRNTQYF.

The V and J genes are TRBV11-2 and TRBJ1-3; TCRdb returns TRBD1, unconfirmable since there is no DNA. Germline V gene sequence: CDR1 SGHAT, CDR2 FQNNGV. The CDR3 loop spans 18 amino acids. The CDR3 here is CASSPNYILGGSGNTIYF.

The rearrangement uses TRBV5-1 and TRBJ1-1; TCRdb gives TRBD1 as the D gene, but with no DNA this cannot be confirmed. Germline CDR1 SGHRS, CDR2 YFSETQ. This CDR3 is 12 amino acids long. This chain's CDR3 is CASSRLGAEAFF.

The V gene is TRBV4-2, the J gene TRBJ2-3; TCRdb selects TRBD1, and the lack of DNA leaves this call unchecked. The CDR3 runs to 17 residues. In germline, CDR1 is LGHNA, CDR2 YNFKEQ. The CDR3: CASSQDFGGGSTDTQYF.

V and J are TRBV7-9 and TRBJ2-5; without DNA, the TCRdb call of TRBD1 cannot be checked. Germline lookup yields CDR1 SEHNR and CDR2 FQNEAQ (reference sequence). The CDR3 covers 15 residues. The CDR3 loop reads CASSWSGTGQETQYF.

The chain links TRBV12-3 or TRBV12-4 to TRBJ2-3. The CDR3 is 14 amino acids. The CDR3 protein is CASSLAASTDTQYF.

This chain links TRBV7-9 with TRBJ2-2; the TCRdb call, TRBD1, lacks DNA for checking. Germline assignment: CDR1 SEHNR and CDR2 FQNEAQ (reference sequence). The CDR3 has 16 residues. The CDR3 protein is CASSPMTGANTGELFF.

The rearrangement links TRBV7-9 to TRBJ2-7. This CDR3 has 12 amino acids. The germline V gene encodes CDR1 SEHNR and CDR2 FQNEAQ (reference sequence). This chain's CDR3 is CASSLDDHEQYF.

J is TRBJ2-1 and V is TRBV7-9. This CDR3 has 12 residues. In germline, CDR1 is SEHNR, CDR2 FQNEAQ (reference sequence). This CDR3 reads CASSLMVPEQFF.

V is TRBV12-3 or TRBV12-4 and J is TRBJ2-1; TCRdb designates TRBD1, a call that cannot be tested without DNA. The CDR3 extends over 15 amino acids. The CDR3 here is CASSLVPGGWDEQFF.